These 31 T cell receptor beta chains were all obtained from the same sample, sequenced in a study of T cells in narcolepsy. TCRdb's copy holds only in-frame clones and misses some; the assay was immunoSEQ multiplex PCR. In the table there are approximately 20,000 clones, around 92% of which are singletons. Sequenced material: CD45RA- memory CD4+ T cells from PBMCs. These receptors were collected from a human donor with narcolepsy.

A word on this clone: Other DNA sequences of this sample code for an identical CDR3. The chain recombines TRBV18 with TRBJ1-1, with D perhaps TRBD1 (6 bases). The CDR3 length is 16 residues. The germline V and J ends were trimmed by 3 bases and 6 bases, with 20 bases remaining between them. The germline V gene encodes CDR1 KGHSH and CDR2 LQKENI. Written as DNA, the CDR3 is TGTGCCAGCTCACCGCCGGCGGGGGCCACAATAGCTGAAGCTTTCTTT. Its protein is CASSPPAGATIAEAFF.

The chain is built from TRBV6-6 and TRBJ1-2; TRBD1 might be the D (5 bases). V lost 6 bases and J 0 bases, leaving 14 bases between the germline ends. From germline, CDR1 is MNHNY and CDR2 SVGAGI (reference sequence). The CDR3 contains 15 residues. CDR3 protein: CASSHQGGTNYGYTF. CDR3 nucleotide sequence: TGTGCCAGCAGCCACCAGGGTGGTACTAACTATGGCTACACCTTC.

This clone was observed once. The chain combines TRBV2 with TRBJ2-7; 7 bases align to TRBD2. There are 15 residues in the CDR3. V dropped 4 bases and J dropped 6; count of bases not matched to a gene: 12. CDR1 is SNHLY, CDR2 FYNNEI, per germline. The DNA of the CDR3 is TGTGCCAGCAGTGTTCTAGCGGCCCCACACGGCGAGCAGTACTTC. This encodes CASSVLAAPHGEQYF.

This chain connects TRBV5-6 to TRBJ2-5; no firm D call. Germline CDR1 SGHDT, CDR2 YYEEEE. Trimming pared 2 bases from V and 1 base from J, leaving 9 bases between. The CDR3 spans 14 residues. CDR3 sequence reads: CASSFPLPQETQYF. In DNA form, the CDR3 reads TGTGCCAGCAGCTTTCCCCTGCCCCAAGAGACCCAGTACTTC. Drawing the rest from reference TRBV5-6 and TRBJ2-5, the complete variable domain is DAGVTQSPTHLIKTRGQQVTLRCSPKSGHDTVSWYQQALGQGPQFIFQYYEEEERQRGNFPDRFSGHQFPNYSSELNVNALLLGDSALYLCASSFPLPQETQYFGPGTRLLVL.

The chain is built from TRBV7-8 and TRBJ2-5, with 7 bases aligning to TRBD1. This CDR3 contains 14 residues. After removal of 5 bases from V and 6 bases from J, the junction contained 9 bases not matched to a gene. Germline loops: CDR1 SGHVS, CDR2 FQNEAQ. The CDR3 is CASSAGTALKTQYF. CDR3 in DNA: TGTGCCAGCAGCGCCGGGACAGCCCTCAAGACCCAGTACTTC.

V is TRBV30 and J is TRBJ2-3; D is perhaps TRBD2 (6 bases). The germline gives CDR1 GTSNPN, CDR2 SVGIG (reference sequence). V dropped 8 bases and J dropped 0 bases, with 15 bases sitting between them. The CDR3 runs to 14 residues. This CDR3 is CAVAAGSSTDTQYF. DNA of the CDR3: TGTGCCGTTGCAGCGGGTTCTAGCACAGATACGCAGTATTTT.

The CDR3 spells CASSLAGGLGNTIYF. The DNA for the CDR3 is TGCGCCAGCAGCTTGGCGGGAGGTTTGGGAAACACCATATATTTT. V usage is TRBV5-1 and J usage is TRBJ1-3, with D unclear. Trimming took 0 bases from V and 4 from J, leaving 11 bases between them. Germline V gene data show CDR1 as SGHRS and CDR2 as YFSETQ. The CDR3 runs to 15 residues.

V usage is TRBV7-6 and J usage is TRBJ2-4; TRBD1 agrees at 7 bases. This CDR3 has 16 residues. From germline, CDR1 is SGHVS and CDR2 FNYEAQ. V lost 0 bases, J lost 1 base, and 3 bases stayed unmatched. Here the CDR3 reads CASSLAPQGAKNIQYF. CDR3 bases: TGTGCCAGCAGCTTAGCTCCACAGGGGGCCAAAAACATTCAGTACTTC.

This chain uses TRBV5-6 with TRBJ1-1; 10 nucleotides align to TRBD1. J gave up 11 bases and V 1 base, and 2 bases lay outside the gene matches. In germline, CDR1 is SGHDT, CDR2 YYEEEE. The CDR3 length is 12 residues. CDR3 in DNA: TGTGCCAGCAGCTTGAGGGACAGGGGCGCTTTCTTT. Translating it yields CASSLRDRGAFF.

The V gene is TRBV9, the J gene TRBJ2-7; D ambiguous. Looked up from germline, CDR1 is SGDLS and CDR2 is YYNGEE. The CDR3 consists of 15 residues. V was shortened by 0 bases and J by 0 bases, with 10 bases between the two germline ends. The CDR3: CASSVGTGSSYEQYF. Here the CDR3 DNA reads TGTGCCAGCAGCGTAGGGACGGGCAGCTCCTACGAGCAGTACTTC.

This clone was detected only once. The chain couples TRBV7-2 to TRBJ2-7; D is perhaps TRBD1 (6 bases). CDR3 length: 11 amino acids. From germline, CDR1 is SGHTA and CDR2 FQGNSA. V was clipped by 5 bases and J by 8 bases, with 10 bases between them. The CDR3 DNA reads as TGTGCCAGCAGCCCCGGGGACAAGCAGTACTTC. It is translated as CASSPGDKQYF.

The rearrangement links TRBV7-2 to TRBJ2-7; 7 bases fit TRBD2. The V and J ends lost 6 bases and 1 base, in that order; junction bases with no gene match: 6. The CDR3 is 14 amino acids. The germline V gene has CDR1 SGHTA and CDR2 FQGNSA. The CDR3 nucleotides read TGTGCCAGCAGGTTCGCGGGAGTATCCTACGAGCAGTACTTC. This sequence encodes CASRFAGVSYEQYF.

The rearrangement uses TRBV4-3 and TRBJ1-3; tentatively, D is TRBD1 (5 bases). Per germline, CDR1 LGHNA and CDR2 YSLEER. The CDR3 runs 15 residues. Trimming stripped 0 bases from V and 7 bases from J, with 13 bases between. The CDR3 sequence is CASSQEGGRGNTIYF. CDR3 nucleotides: TGCGCCAGCAGCCAAGAGGGAGGCCGGGGCAACACCATATATTTT.

This clone was counted a single time. V and J are TRBV27 and TRBJ1-5; perhaps TRBD1 as D (6 bases). CDR1 is MNHEY, CDR2 SMNVEV, per germline (reference sequence). Trimming left V 6 bases short and J 7 bases short, with 19 bases between. The CDR3 runs 15 residues. CDR3 in DNA: TGTGCCAGCAGGCGACAAGGGGCAAGGGGGCAGCCCCAGCATTTT. This sequence encodes CASRRQGARGQPQHF.

This rearrangement joins TRBV7-2 to TRBJ1-1; 7 bases are a match to TRBD1. V dropped 5 bases and J dropped 7; count of bases not matched to a gene: 7. CDR3 size: 13 residues. CDR1 is SGHTA and CDR2 is FQGNSA in the germline V gene. The CDR3 region has the DNA TGTGCCAGCAGCCAGGACAGGAATGTTGAAGCTTTCTTT. Protein: CASSQDRNVEAFF.

The chain links TRBV6-1 to TRBJ2-1; D may be TRBD2 (6 bases). This CDR3 is built from 12 residues. V was pared by 5 bases and J by 5 bases, with 7 bases between. Per the germline V gene, CDR1 is MNHNS and CDR2 is SASEGT. This CDR3 is CASSRRDNEQFF. The CDR3, as DNA: TGTGCCAGCAGTAGGAGGGACAATGAGCAGTTCTTC.

The chain is built from TRBV19 and TRBJ2-3, with D perhaps TRBD1 or TRBD2 (6 bases each). Trimming took off 1 base at V and 4 bases at J, with 18 bases between the two ends. From germline, CDR1 is LNHDA and CDR2 SQIVND (reference sequence). The CDR3 consists of 17 residues. The CDR3 reads CASSIAIPQGRPDTQYF. The CDR3 DNA reads as TGTGCCAGTAGTATAGCGATACCCCAGGGGAGGCCAGATACGCAGTATTTT.

The V gene is TRBV2, the J gene TRBJ1-3, with D hard to call. Trimming took off 7 bases at V and 3 bases at J, with 10 bases between the two ends. CDR1 and CDR2 (germline): SNHLY, FYNNEI. The CDR3 length is 13 residues. DNA for the CDR3: TGTGCCAGCAAAAAGGAGGATGGAAACACCATATATTTT. Translated: CASKKEDGNTIYF.

Points on this clone: Its ends do not fully match the called genes, so a read error is possible. The chain is built from TRBV7-2 and TRBJ1-3; 7 bases map to TRBD1. Germline loops: CDR1 SGHTA, CDR2 FQGNSA. The CDR3 has 13 residues. The CDR3, as DNA: TGTGCCAGCAGCTCCGACACGGCGGGGACAGTTAAATTT. It yields the protein CASSSDTAGTVKF.

The CDR3 DNA reads TGCGCCAGCAGCCAAGATCGTAGGGACACTCACGCTTTCTTT. Protein product: CASSQDRRDTHAFF. The chain employs TRBV4-3 and TRBJ1-1, with D perhaps matching TRBD1 (6 bases). The CDR3 covers 14 residues. The germline V gene encodes CDR1 LGHNA and CDR2 YSLEER. V dropped 0 bases and J dropped 11 bases, with 16 bases sitting between them.

The gene calls are TRBV7-2 and TRBJ2-3; possibly TRBD1 or TRBD2 for D (5 bases each). This CDR3 contains 14 residues. V was shortened by 1 base and J by 5 bases, with 10 bases between the two germline ends. Germline V CDR1 and CDR2: SGHTA, FQGNSA. The CDR3 sequence: CASSLVRAGDTQYF. As DNA, the CDR3 is TGTGCCAGCAGCTTAGTCAGGGCGGGAGATACGCAGTATTTT.

About this clone: Mismatch with germline at one junction end may stem from a read error. This chain connects TRBV7-7 to TRBJ2-3; 7 bases align to TRBD2. This CDR3 region has 12 residues. Germline CDR1 and CDR2: SSHAT and FNYEAQ (reference sequence). CDR3 region: CASSPGGDTQYF. The CDR3 DNA follows: TGTGCTAGCAGTCCCGGGGGGGATACGCAGTATTTT.

Only one count was recorded for this clone. V gene TRBV7-9 combines with J gene TRBJ1-1; TRBD1 matches at 8 bases. CDR3 length equals 14 residues. Germline CDR1 and CDR2: SEHNR and FQNEAQ (reference sequence). The V and J ends lost 4 bases and 1 base, in that order; junction bases with no gene match: 2. The CDR3 region has the DNA TGTGCCAGCAGCTCGGGACAGGCGAACACTGAAGCTTTCTTT. Translating gives CASSSGQANTEAFF.

V and J are TRBV14 and TRBJ1-1; 9 positions agree with TRBD1. The CDR3 spans 13 residues. Germline CDR1 is SGHDN and CDR2 is FVKESK. V was clipped by 4 bases and J by 10 bases; unmatched bases: 7. The CDR3 here is CASSRKQGAGAFF. The CDR3, as DNA: TGTGCCAGCAGCCGGAAACAGGGGGCAGGAGCTTTCTTT.

The rearrangement links TRBV6-1 to TRBJ1-4, with TRBD1 matching over 9 bases. The germline V gene has CDR1 MNHNS and CDR2 SASEGT. V shed 1 base, J shed 6 bases, and the junction held 3 bases outside the gene matches. This CDR3 region has 15 residues. Here the CDR3 reads CASSEGGQGYEKLFF. The CDR3 bases are TGTGCCAGCAGTGAAGGGGGACAGGGTTATGAAAAACTGTTTTTT.

The chain uses TRBV7-9 and TRBJ2-2, with D tentatively TRBD1 or TRBD2 (5 bases each). This CDR3 contains 15 residues. Germline V gene sequence: CDR1 SEHNR, CDR2 FQNEAQ (reference sequence). Trimming cost V 6 bases and J 1 base, with 12 bases left between them. The CDR3 protein is CASSQGGRNTGELFF. For the CDR3, the DNA is TGTGCCAGCAGTCAGGGCGGGCGGAACACCGGGGAGCTGTTTTTT. The full variable domain, in which reference TRBV7-9 and TRBJ2-2 provide the parts outside the CDR3, is DTGVSQNPRHKITKRGQNVTFRCDPISEHNRLYWYRQTLGQGPEFLTYFQNEAQLEKSRLLSDRFSAERPKGSFSTLEIQRTEQGDSAMYLCASSQGGRNTGELFFGEGSRLTVL.

Comment on this clone: Germline and junction disagree at one end, which may indicate a read error. The chain is built from TRBV4-2 and TRBJ2-7, with 11 bases matching TRBD2. Per germline, CDR1 LGHNA and CDR2 YNFKEQ. CDR3 length: 14 amino acids. The chain's CDR3 is CASSQESASGRRTF. The CDR3 region has the DNA TGTGCCAGCAGCCAAGAGTCGGCTAGCGGGAGGCGCACCTTC.

The chain couples TRBV30 to TRBJ2-1; perhaps TRBD1 as D (5 bases). V was cut by 1 base and J by 13 bases, with 14 bases left in between. The V gene's germline CDR1 is GTSNPN and CDR2 SVGIG (reference sequence). This CDR3 has 12 amino acids. The CDR3 sequence: CAWSEGPRSQFF. As DNA, the CDR3 is TGTGCCTGGAGTGAGGGGCCTCGATCCCAGTTCTTC. Full variable domain (remainder filled in from reference TRBV30 and TRBJ2-1): SQTIHQWPATLVQPVGSPLSLECTVEGTSNPNLYWYRQAAGRGLQLLFYSVGIGQISSEVPQNLSASRPQDRQFILSSKKLLLSDSGFYLCAWSEGPRSQFFGPGTRLTVL.

The chain has TRBV7-6 and TRBJ2-1; 9 positions match TRBD1. V trimming: 5 bases; J trimming: 0 bases; junction bases outside the gene matches: 8. This CDR3 region has 17 residues. Germline values: CDR1 SGHVS, CDR2 FNYEAQ. The CDR3 DNA is TGTGCCAGCAGCCTACGGACAGGGGTTAGCTCCTACAATGAGCAGTTCTTC. Its translation: CASSLRTGVSSYNEQFF. The full variable domain, rest sourced from reference TRBV7-6 and TRBJ2-1, is GAGVSQSPRYKVTKRGQDVALRCDPISGHVSLYWYRQALGQGPEFLTYFNYEAQQDKSGLPNDRFSAERPEGSISTLTIQRTEQRDSAMYRCASSLRTGVSSYNEQFFGPGTRLTVL.

The chain links TRBV5-1 to TRBJ2-7; 8 nucleotides agree with TRBD2. There are 15 residues in the CDR3. Germline V lookup: CDR1 SGHRS, CDR2 YFSETQ. V trimming: 4 bases; J trimming: 0 bases; junction bases outside the gene matches: 6. The CDR3 loop is CASSPNSGNSYEQYF. The CDR3 DNA reads as TGCGCCAGCAGCCCTAATAGCGGGAACTCCTACGAGCAGTACTTC.

This clone appeared once. This chain uses TRBV25-1 with TRBJ2-5, with 8 bases identical to TRBD1. Unmatched junction bases numbered 2, after V lost 4 bases and J lost 4 bases. The CDR3 consists of 13 residues. Germline V gene sequence: CDR1 MGHDK, CDR2 SYGVNS. CDR3 protein: CASSGTGTETQYF. The CDR3 DNA reads as TGTGCCAGCAGTGGGACAGGGACAGAGACCCAGTACTTC.